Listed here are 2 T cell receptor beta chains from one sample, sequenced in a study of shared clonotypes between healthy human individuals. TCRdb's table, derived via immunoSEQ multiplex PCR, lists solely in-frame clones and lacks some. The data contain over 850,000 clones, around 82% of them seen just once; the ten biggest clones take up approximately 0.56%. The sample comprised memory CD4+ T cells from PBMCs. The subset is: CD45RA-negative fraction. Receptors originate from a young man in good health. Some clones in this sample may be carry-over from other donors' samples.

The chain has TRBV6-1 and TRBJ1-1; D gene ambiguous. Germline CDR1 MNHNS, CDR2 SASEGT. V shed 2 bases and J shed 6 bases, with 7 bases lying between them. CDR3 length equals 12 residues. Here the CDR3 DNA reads TGTGCCAGCAGTGAATGGAGGGCTGAAGCTTTCTTT. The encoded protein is CASSEWRAEAFF.

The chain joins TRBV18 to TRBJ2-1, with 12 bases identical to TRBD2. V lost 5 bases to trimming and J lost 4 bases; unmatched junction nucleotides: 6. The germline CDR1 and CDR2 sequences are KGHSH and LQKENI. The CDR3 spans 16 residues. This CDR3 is CASSSRTSGNYNEQFF. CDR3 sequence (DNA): TGTGCCAGCTCATCGAGGACTAGCGGGAATTACAATGAGCAGTTCTTC. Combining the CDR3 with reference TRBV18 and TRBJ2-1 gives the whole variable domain NAGVMQNPRHLVRRRGQEARLRCSPMKGHSHVYWYRQLPEEGLKFMVYLQKENIIDESGMPKERFSAEFPKEGPSILRIQQVVRGDSAAYFCASSSRTSGNYNEQFFGPGTRLTVL.